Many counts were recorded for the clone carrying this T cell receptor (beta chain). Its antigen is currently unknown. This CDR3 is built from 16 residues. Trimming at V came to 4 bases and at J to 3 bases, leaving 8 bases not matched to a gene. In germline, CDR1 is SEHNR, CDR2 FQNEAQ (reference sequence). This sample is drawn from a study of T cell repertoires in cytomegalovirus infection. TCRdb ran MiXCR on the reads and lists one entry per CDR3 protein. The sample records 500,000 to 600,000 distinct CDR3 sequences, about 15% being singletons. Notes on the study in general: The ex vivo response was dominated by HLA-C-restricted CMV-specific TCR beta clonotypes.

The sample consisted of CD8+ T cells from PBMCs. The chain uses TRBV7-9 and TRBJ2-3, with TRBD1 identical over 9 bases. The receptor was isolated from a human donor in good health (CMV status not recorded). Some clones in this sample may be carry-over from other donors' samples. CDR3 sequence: CASSSRDRVTTDTQYF. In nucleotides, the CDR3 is TGTGCCAGCAGCTCCCGGGACAGGGTAACGACAGATACGCAGTATTTT.